This T cell receptor beta chain was captured by sequencing in a study of blood T cell repertoires in COVID-19. Study as a whole: Some COVID-19 samples were acute and others convalescent; all came from the United States, Italy and Spain. PBMCs, B-cell-depleted T cells, or T cells provided the cDNA or gDNA that made up the material.

The V end was cut by 2 bases, the J end by 0 bases, with 10 bases between. CDR1 is WSHSY, CDR2 SAAADI, per germline. This CDR3 is built from 16 residues. In the original analysis: Amplification from reference gene primers served as the basis for estimated nucleated cell counts. The protocol was immunoSEQ multiplex PCR, while the TCRdb copy is restricted to in-frame clones and leaves out a portion. D and trimming were read from the DNA, whereas the V and J calls and clone size are those reported in that table. Among about 150,000 clones, over 70% were seen once, and the ten largest hold approximately 40%.

This TCR was sampled from a middle-aged man who had recovered from COVID-19. Source material: peripheral blood. The chain employs TRBV10-2 and TRBJ1-4; D is possibly TRBD1 (6 bases). The CDR3 DNA reads as TGCGCCAGCAGTGAGGGACAGCCGGCAACTAATGAAAAACTGTTTTTT. Its translation: CASSEGQPATNEKLFF.